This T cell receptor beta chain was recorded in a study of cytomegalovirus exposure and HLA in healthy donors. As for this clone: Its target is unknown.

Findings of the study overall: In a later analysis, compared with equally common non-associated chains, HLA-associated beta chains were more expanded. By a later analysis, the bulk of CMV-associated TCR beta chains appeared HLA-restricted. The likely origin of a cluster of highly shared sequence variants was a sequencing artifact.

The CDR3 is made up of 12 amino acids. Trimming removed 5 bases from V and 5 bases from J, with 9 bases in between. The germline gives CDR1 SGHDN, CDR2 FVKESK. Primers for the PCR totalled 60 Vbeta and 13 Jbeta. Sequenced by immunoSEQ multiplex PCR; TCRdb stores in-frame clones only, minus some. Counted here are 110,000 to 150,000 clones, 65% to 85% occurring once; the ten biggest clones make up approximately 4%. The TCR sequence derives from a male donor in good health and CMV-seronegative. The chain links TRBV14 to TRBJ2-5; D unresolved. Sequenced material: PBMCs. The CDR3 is CASSFEEETQYF. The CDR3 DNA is TGTGCCAGCAGCTTCGAGGAGGAGACCCAGTACTTC. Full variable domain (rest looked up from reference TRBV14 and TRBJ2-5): EAGVTQFPSHSVIEKGQTVTLRCDPISGHDNLYWYRRVMGKEIKFLLHFVKESKQDESGMPNNRFLAERTGGTYSTLKVQPAELEDSGVYFCASSFEEETQYFGPGTRLLVL.